The rows below give T cell receptor beta chains drawn from one sample of a study of T cell changes during pregnancy in multiple sclerosis. Using immunoSEQ multiplex PCR, the repertoire was profiled, and TCRdb retains in-frame clones only, with some absent. The sample consists of approximately 43,000 clones, almost 95% of them appearing once. This specimen consisted of CD8+ T cells from peripheral blood mononuclear cells, obtained in the third trimester of pregnancy. These receptors were obtained from a female donor with multiple sclerosis, enrolled in a pregnancy study. The CDR3 runs from the conserved cysteine through the conserved F or W. The D gene is left open where the match is weak. Only part of the rows carry a size: once, few, many, or a class if the clone is expanded.

j_call v_call d_call clone_size cdr3_nt cdr3_aa
TRBJ1-2 TRBV5-4 NA NA TGTGCCAGCAGCCTCGACTCATCGGGGGGCTACACCTTC CASSLDSSGGYTF
TRBJ2-1 TRBV27 TRBD1 NA TGTGCCAGCAGTTTATGGGGGAAGAGGACAGGGCCCTCGAATGAGCAGTTCTTC CASSLWGKRTGPSNEQFF
TRBJ2-3 TRBV29-1 TRBD1 NA TGCAGCGTTGAGCATCCGGCGGGACAGGGGGCATATACGCAGTATTTT CSVEHPAGQGAYTQYF
TRBJ2-7 TRBV7-8 NA once TGTGCCAGCAGCGTATCGACCGGACACCTCTCCTACGAGCAGTACTTC CASSVSTGHLSYEQYF
TRBJ2-1 TRBV5-1 TRBD2 NA TGCGCCAGCAGCTTCCAGCGGGAGGGTAGGAATGAGCAGTTCTTC CASSFQREGRNEQFF
TRBJ2-5 TRBV4-3 TRBD2 NA TGCGCCAGCAGCCAAGACGGGCGCGGGAGGGACCAAGAGACCCAGTACTTC CASSQDGRGRDQETQYF
TRBJ2-5 TRBV27 TRBD1 NA TGTGCCAGCAGTCACCGGGACAGGGGGCGAGAGACCCAGTACTTC CASSHRDRGRETQYF
TRBJ2-4 TRBV7-9 NA NA TGTGCCAGCACCCCATCAGGGGGAGGCATTCAGTACTTC CASTPSGGGIQYF
TRBJ1-1 TRBV5-4 NA NA TGTGCCAGCAGCAACCCTCCAGGCCCGAACACTGAAGCTTTCTTT CASSNPPGPNTEAFF
TRBJ2-1 TRBV19 TRBD2 NA TGTGCCAGTACCCTAGGGGCGGGAGGTCACAATGAGCAGTTCTTC CASTLGAGGHNEQFF
TRBJ2-7 TRBV27 NA NA TGTGCCAGCACCCCAGGAGGGTCCAAATTCTACGAGCAGTACTTC CASTPGGSKFYEQYF
TRBJ2-7 TRBV27 TRBD1 NA TGTGCCAGCAGTTGGACAGGGATGGACGAGCAGTACTTC CASSWTGMDEQYF
TRBJ2-7 TRBV4-1 NA NA TGCGCCAGCAGCCAAGGAGCCGGACAGCCCCTCTCCCAGCAGTACTTC CASSQGAGQPLSQQYF